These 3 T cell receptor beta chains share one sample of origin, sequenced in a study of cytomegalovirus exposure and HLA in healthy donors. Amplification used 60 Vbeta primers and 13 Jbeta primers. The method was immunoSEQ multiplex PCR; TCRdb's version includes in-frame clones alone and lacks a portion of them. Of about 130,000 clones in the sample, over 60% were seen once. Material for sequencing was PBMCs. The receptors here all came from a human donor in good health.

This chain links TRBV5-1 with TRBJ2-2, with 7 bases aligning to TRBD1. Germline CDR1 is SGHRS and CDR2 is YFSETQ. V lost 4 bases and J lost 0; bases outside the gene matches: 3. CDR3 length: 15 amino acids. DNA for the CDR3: TGCGCCAGCAGCGAGGGACAGCCGAACACCGGGGAGCTGTTTTTT. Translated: CASSEGQPNTGELFF. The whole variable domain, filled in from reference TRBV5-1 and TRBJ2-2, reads KAGVTQTPRYLIKTRGQQVTLSCSPISGHRSVSWYQQTPGQGLQFLFEYFSETQRNKGNFPGRFSGRQFSNSRSEMNVSTLELGDSALYLCASSEGQPNTGELFFGEGSRLTVL.

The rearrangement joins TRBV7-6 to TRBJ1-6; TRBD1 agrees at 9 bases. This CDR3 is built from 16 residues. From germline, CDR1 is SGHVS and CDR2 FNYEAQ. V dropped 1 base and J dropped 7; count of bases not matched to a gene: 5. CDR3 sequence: CASSLGTGARNSPLHF. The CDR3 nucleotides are TGTGCCAGCAGCTTAGGGACAGGGGCGAGGAATTCACCCCTCCACTTT.

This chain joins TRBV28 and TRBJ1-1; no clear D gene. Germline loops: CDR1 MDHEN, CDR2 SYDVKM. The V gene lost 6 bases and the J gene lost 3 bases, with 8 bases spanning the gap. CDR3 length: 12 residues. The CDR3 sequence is CASRPIDTEAFF. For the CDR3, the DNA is TGTGCCAGCAGACCTATAGACACTGAAGCTTTCTTT.